These 30 T cell receptor beta chains originate from one sample sequenced in a study of monozygotic twins with inflammatory bowel disease. From its re-call of the 5' RACE reads, TCRdb lists each CDR3 protein once, without DNA. The sample table sets out 300,000 to 350,000 distinct CDR3 sequences. The sample consisted of blood. The origin of the receptors is a human donor with ulcerative colitis or Crohn's disease, or a healthy co-twin of an affected twin (not recorded which).

The chain employs TRBV6-2 or TRBV6-3 and TRBJ2-5. The CDR3 runs to 11 residues. The germline CDR1 and CDR2 sequences are MNHEY and SVGEGT. CDR3 amino acids: CASSSVEAQYF.

The rearrangement uses TRBV28 and TRBJ2-2. The germline V gene encodes CDR1 MDHEN and CDR2 SYDVKM. The CDR3 runs to 14 residues. The CDR3 here is CASRPDTNTGELFF. Drawing the rest from reference TRBV28 and TRBJ2-2, the complete variable domain is DVKVTQSSRYLVKRTGEKVFLECVQDMDHENMFWYRQDPGLGLRLIYFSYDVKMKEKGDIPEGYSVSREKKERFSLILESASTNQTSMYLCASRPDTNTGELFFGEGSRLTVL.

V and J are TRBV12-3 or TRBV12-4 and TRBJ2-2; TCRdb returns TRBD2, unconfirmable since there is no DNA. This CDR3 spans 14 amino acids. CDR3 protein: CATRRGGSTGELFF.

This chain uses TRBV5-1 with TRBJ2-7; TCRdb's D call, TRBD2, is unchecked because there is no DNA. CDR3 length: 14 residues. Per the germline V gene, CDR1 is SGHRS and CDR2 is YFSETQ. The CDR3 here is CASSASGNSYEQYF.

The CDR3 is CASSPPSDGYEQYF. V is TRBV6-1 and J is TRBJ2-7; as DNA is missing, the TRBD2 call by TCRdb cannot be tested. Germline V gives CDR1 MNHNS, CDR2 SASEGT. CDR3 length: 14 residues.

The chain joins TRBV12-3 or TRBV12-4 to TRBJ2-3. This CDR3 has 14 amino acids. CDR3 sequence reads: CASSLPGVGDTQYF.

The chain has TRBV29-1 and TRBJ1-1; the D call of TRBD1 rests on TCRdb alone, since no DNA is present to check it. Germline loops: CDR1 SQVTM, CDR2 ANQGSEA. The CDR3 sequence is 14 residues long. CDR3 residues: CSVVWGQGRTEAFF.

The V and J genes are TRBV20-1 and TRBJ2-5. The germline CDR1 and CDR2 sequences are DFQATT and SNEGSKA (reference sequence). This CDR3 region has 16 residues. Here the CDR3 reads CSAREVGQTIQETQYF.

This chain joins TRBV7-2 and TRBJ1-4; TCRdb indicates TRBD1, and absent DNA this call remains unverified. Germline V gives CDR1 SGHTA, CDR2 FQGNSA. This CDR3 comprises 16 residues. The CDR3 loop reads CASTNSHGQTGEKLFF.

The V gene is TRBV2, the J gene TRBJ2-7; there is no DNA to check the TCRdb D call of TRBD2. This CDR3 contains 20 residues. Germline V lookup: CDR1 SNHLY, CDR2 FYNNEI. CDR3 residues: CASSDFIRGRQASGSYEQYF.

J is TRBJ2-5 and V is TRBV29-1; checking the TCRdb D call of TRBD1 is not possible without DNA. Germline V gene lookup returns CDR1 SQVTM and CDR2 ANQGSEA. This CDR3 spans 15 amino acids. The CDR3 loop reads CSVELSDSGQGTQYF.

The chain uses TRBV6-6 and TRBJ2-2; as DNA is missing, the TRBD1 call by TCRdb cannot be tested. From germline, CDR1 is MNHNY and CDR2 SVGAGI (reference sequence). The CDR3 has 13 residues. CDR3: CAANRARTGELFF.

This chain joins TRBV15 and TRBJ2-2; as DNA is missing, the TRBD1 call by TCRdb cannot be tested. Germline V gene lookup returns CDR1 LNHNV and CDR2 YYDKDF (reference sequence). This CDR3 contains 15 residues. The CDR3 sequence is CATSRGGTASGELFF. Filled out from reference TRBV15 and TRBJ2-2, the complete variable domain reads DAMVIQNPRYQVTQFGKPVTLSCSQTLNHNVMYWYQQKSSQAPKLLFHYYDKDFNNEADTPDNFQSRRPNTSFCFLDIRSPGLGDTAMYLCATSRGGTASGELFFGEGSRLTVL.

The rearrangement links TRBV5-5 to TRBJ2-1. CDR1 is SGHKS, CDR2 YYEKEE, per germline (reference sequence). The CDR3 runs to 16 residues. The CDR3 protein is CASSLRTYSSYNEQFF.

The chain uses TRBV29-1 and TRBJ2-3; TCRdb's D gene call, TRBD1, goes unchecked for lack of DNA. Looked up from germline, CDR1 is SQVTM and CDR2 is ANQGSEA. The CDR3 is 14 residues long. CDR3 residues: CSVGDRGRADTQYF.

The rearrangement joins TRBV19 to TRBJ2-1. Germline V gene data show CDR1 as LNHDA and CDR2 as SQIVND (reference sequence). The CDR3 length is 14 residues. The CDR3 protein is CASRSKFPLHEQFF.

This chain uses TRBV29-1 with TRBJ2-1; TCRdb lists TRBD2, though no DNA is available to test this call. The CDR3 sequence is 15 residues long. Germline V gene sequence: CDR1 SQVTM, CDR2 ANQGSEA. The CDR3 is CSVDGTSGSINEQFF.

The chain links TRBV20-1 to TRBJ1-4. The CDR3 runs to 11 residues. Germline assignment: CDR1 DFQATT and CDR2 SNEGSKA (reference sequence). CDR3 in amino acids: CSASFNEKLFF.

The J gene is TRBJ2-3, the V gene TRBV5-4; TCRdb lists TRBD1, though no DNA is available to test this call. The CDR3 has 15 residues. Germline V gives CDR1 SGHNT, CDR2 YYREEE (reference sequence). This CDR3 reads CASSSPLGQGATQYF.

The chain has TRBV4-1 and TRBJ1-2; the D call from TCRdb, TRBD1, cannot be confirmed without DNA. Germline values: CDR1 MGHRA, CDR2 YSYEKL. CDR3 length: 14 amino acids. The CDR3 loop is CASSQKWGNYGYTF.

This rearrangement joins TRBV6-1 to TRBJ2-5. The CDR3 runs 14 residues. Germline V CDR1 and CDR2: MNHNS, SASEGT. The CDR3 sequence is CASSEHPYQETQYF.

V and J are TRBV7-3 and TRBJ2-2; as DNA is missing, the TRBD1 call by TCRdb cannot be tested. The CDR3 has 15 amino acids. Germline V CDR1 and CDR2: SGHTA, FQGTGA. CDR3 amino acids: CASSLTIGGVGELFF.

The J gene is TRBJ2-1, the V gene TRBV7-2; absent DNA, TCRdb's TRBD1 call cannot be checked. CDR1 SGHTA and CDR2 FQGNSA come from the germline V gene. The CDR3 spans 14 residues. The CDR3 spells CASSLGTGLGEQFF.

The chain uses TRBV6-1 and TRBJ1-5; the D gene TCRdb calls, TRBD1, cannot be checked with no DNA. The CDR3 length is 15 residues. CDR1 and CDR2 (germline): MNHNS, SASEGT. CDR3 residues: CASSEALTGVGPQHF.

The chain employs TRBV7-9 and TRBJ2-1; TCRdb names TRBD2, which stays unverified in the absence of DNA. The length of the CDR3 is 15 residues. Germline assignment: CDR1 SEHNR and CDR2 FQNEAQ (reference sequence). This CDR3 is CASSPRTSGRNEQFF.

V usage is TRBV3-1 and J usage is TRBJ1-1. The germline V gene encodes CDR1 LGHDT and CDR2 YNNKEL (reference sequence). The CDR3 runs 13 residues. CDR3 region: CASSQTIGTEAFF.

V and J are TRBV7-9 and TRBJ2-5; absent DNA, TCRdb's TRBD2 call cannot be checked. CDR3 length equals 12 residues. Germline CDR1 SEHNR, CDR2 FQNEAQ (reference sequence). The chain's CDR3 is CASIDAGETQYF.

The CDR3 here is CASRVGMGQGAYNEQFF. The chain joins TRBV2 to TRBJ2-1; as DNA is missing, the TRBD1 call by TCRdb cannot be tested. CDR1 and CDR2 from the germline V gene are SNHLY and FYNNEI. This CDR3 is built from 17 residues.

V gene TRBV9 combines with J gene TRBJ2-1. The CDR3 is 14 residues long. From germline, CDR1 is SGDLS and CDR2 YYNGEE. The CDR3 spells CASSVSGVYNEQFF.

The rearrangement uses TRBV6-5 and TRBJ1-1. Germline assignment: CDR1 MNHEY and CDR2 SVGAGI. The CDR3 is 14 residues long. The CDR3 region is CASSYTGSRTEAFF.